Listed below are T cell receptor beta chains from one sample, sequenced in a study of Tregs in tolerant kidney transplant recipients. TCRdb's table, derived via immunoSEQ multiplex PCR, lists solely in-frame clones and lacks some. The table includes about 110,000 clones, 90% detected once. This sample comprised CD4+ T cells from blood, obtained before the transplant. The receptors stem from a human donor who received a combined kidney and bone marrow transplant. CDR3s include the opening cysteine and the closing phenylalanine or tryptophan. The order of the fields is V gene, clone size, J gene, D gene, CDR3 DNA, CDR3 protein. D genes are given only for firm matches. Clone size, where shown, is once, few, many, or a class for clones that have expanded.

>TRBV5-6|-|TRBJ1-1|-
TGTGCCAGCAGCTTCGGGGGTGGGAACACTGAAGCTTTCTTT
CASSFGGGNTEAFF
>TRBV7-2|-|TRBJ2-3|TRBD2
TGTGCCAGCAGCTTAGATGGGAGGGCCACAGATACGCAGTATTTT
CASSLDGRATDTQYF
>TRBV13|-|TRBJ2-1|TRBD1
TGTGCCAGCAGCATGCCGACAGGGCCCTACAATGAGCAGTTCTTC
CASSMPTGPYNEQFF
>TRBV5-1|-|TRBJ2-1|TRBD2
TGCGCCAGCAGCTTGGAACAGCGGGGTTACAATGAGCAGTTCTTC
CASSLEQRGYNEQFF
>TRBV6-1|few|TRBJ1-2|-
TGTGCCAGCAGTGTCCAGGGTACCTATGGCTACACCTTC
CASSVQGTYGYTF
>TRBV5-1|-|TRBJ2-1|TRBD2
TGCGCCAGCAGCTCGACTAGCGGGGTGGGCAATGAGCAGTTCTTC
CASSSTSGVGNEQFF
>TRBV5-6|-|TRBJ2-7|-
TGTGCCAGCAGCTTGACACATACCTACGAGCAGTACTTC
CASSLTHTYEQYF
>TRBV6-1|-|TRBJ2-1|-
TGTGCCAGCAGCGTATCGGGGGTCCACATCACTGAGCAGTTCTTC
CASSVSGVHITEQFF
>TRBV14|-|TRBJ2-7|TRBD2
TGTGCCAGCAGCGAAGGACTAGCGGGAGGGCCCTACGAGCAGTACTTC
CASSEGLAGGPYEQYF
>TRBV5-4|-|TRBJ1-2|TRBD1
TGTGCCAGCAGCTTGGGGGCCGACAGGGACGGCTACACCTTC
CASSLGADRDGYTF
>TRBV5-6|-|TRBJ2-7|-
TGTGCCAGCAGCTCAGGGTCCCACGAGCAGTACTTC
CASSSGSHEQYF
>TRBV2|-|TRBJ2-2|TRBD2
TGTGCCAGCAGTGAAAGAAGGCTAGCGGGAGGAGACACCGGGGAGCTGTTTTTT
CASSERRLAGGDTGELFF
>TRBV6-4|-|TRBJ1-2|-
TGTGCCAGCAGGGCTGGCTACACCTTC
CASRAGYTF
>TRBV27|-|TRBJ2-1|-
TGTGCCAGCAGTTTATCGAAGGGGGTAACAGGGATATTAGCGGGCCTCCCCAATGAGCAGTTCTTC
CASSLSKGVTGILAGLPNEQFF
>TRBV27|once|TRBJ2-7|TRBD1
TGTGCCAACAGTTTCGGGACAGGCTACTACGAGCAGTACTTC
CANSFGTGYYEQYF
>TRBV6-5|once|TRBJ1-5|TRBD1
TGTGCCAGCAGTAGCGGACAGGGGGGGCTCCGGGCCCAGCATTTT
CASSSGQGGLRAQHF
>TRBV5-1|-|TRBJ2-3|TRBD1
TGCGCCAGCAGCTTACAAGGGGGCCGGGGCACAGATACGCAGTATTTT
CASSLQGGRGTDTQYF
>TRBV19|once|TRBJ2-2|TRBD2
TGTGCCAGTAGTGCGGGGCTGATACGGGGGGGCCGAATCACCGGGGAGCTGTTTTTT
CASSAGLIRGGRITGELFF
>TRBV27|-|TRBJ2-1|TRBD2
TGTGCCAGCAGTCCGACAAGCGGGAGTAGGGATGAGCAGTTCTTC
CASSPTSGSRDEQFF
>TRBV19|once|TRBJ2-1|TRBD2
TGTGCCAGTAGTTTCGGACTAGAAGAGTTCTTC
CASSFGLEEFF
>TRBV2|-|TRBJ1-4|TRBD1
TGTGCCAGCAGGGGACAGGGGTCTACTGAAAAACTGTTTTTT
CASRGQGSTEKLFF
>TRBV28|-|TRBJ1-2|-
TGTGCCAGCAGTATAATCTGGCGCTACACCTTC
CASSIIWRYTF
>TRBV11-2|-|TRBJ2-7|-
TGTGCCAGCAGCTTAGATCGCGGGGAGACGTCTTCCTACGAGCAGTACTTC
CASSLDRGETSSYEQYF
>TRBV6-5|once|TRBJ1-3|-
TGTGCCAGCGGGAGAGGCACCTCTGGAAACACCATATATTTT
CASGRGTSGNTIYF
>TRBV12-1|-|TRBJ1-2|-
TGTGCCAGCAGGTTTTGTGGGGAGCAGGTCGGCTATGGCTACACCTTC
CASRFCGEQVGYGYTF
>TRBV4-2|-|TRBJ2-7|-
TGTGCCAGCAGCCAAGGGCAGGGTACCTACGAGCAGTACTTC
CASSQGQGTYEQYF
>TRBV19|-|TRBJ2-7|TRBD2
TGTGCCAGTAGTATCTATAGCGGGAGTCTGGAGCAGTACTTC
CASSIYSGSLEQYF
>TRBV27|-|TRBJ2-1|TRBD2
TGTGCCAGCAGTCCCCCTGGGGTAGCGGGAGTCAATGAGCAGTTCTTC
CASSPPGVAGVNEQFF
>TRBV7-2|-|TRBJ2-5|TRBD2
TGTGCCAGCAGCCCCGGGGGGGGTGGGGAGACCCAGTACTTC
CASSPGGGGETQYF
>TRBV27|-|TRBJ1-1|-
TGTGCCAGCAGTTTCAATACTGAAGCTTTCTTT
CASSFNTEAFF
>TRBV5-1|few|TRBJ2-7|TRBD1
TGCGCCAGCAGCGGGACAGGCCCCGCCGGGGGCGAGCAGTACTTC
CASSGTGPAGGEQYF
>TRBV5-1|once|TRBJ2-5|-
TGCGCCAGCAGCCGGGGTGGGGTCGTTTCACAAGAGACCCAGTACTTC
CASSRGGVVSQETQYF
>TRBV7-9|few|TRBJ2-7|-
TGTGCCAGCAGTCCTCGCAGGGGCCGAATCTACGAGCAGTACTTC
CASSPRRGRIYEQYF
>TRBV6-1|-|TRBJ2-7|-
TGTGCCAGCAGTGAAGCGCCGGGGAACTACGAGCAGTACTTC
CASSEAPGNYEQYF
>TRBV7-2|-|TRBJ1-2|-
TGTGCCAGCAGCCGACAGGACCCCAGGGCACATGGCTACACCTTC
CASSRQDPRAHGYTF
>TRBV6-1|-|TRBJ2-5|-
TGTGCCAGCAGTGTAATCCGCCGGGGTCTCGAGACCCAGTACTTC
CASSVIRRGLETQYF
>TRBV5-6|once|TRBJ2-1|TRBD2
TGTGCCAGCAGCTTGACTAGCGGTTCCTACAATGAGCAGTTCTTC
CASSLTSGSYNEQFF
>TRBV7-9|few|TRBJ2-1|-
TGTGCCAGCAGCTTGCTTGTCACAGGCAGCGACAATGAGCAGTTCTTC
CASSLLVTGSDNEQFF
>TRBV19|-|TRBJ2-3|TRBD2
TGTGCCAGTAGTGTCCTAGCGGGGAAAGCAGATACGCAGTATTTT
CASSVLAGKADTQYF
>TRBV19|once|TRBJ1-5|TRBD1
TGTGCCAGTAGTATAGACGGAGGACAGGCGGGGCAGCCCCAGCATTTT
CASSIDGGQAGQPQHF
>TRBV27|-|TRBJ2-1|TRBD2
TGTGCCAGCAGCCACGGGGGGGATGAGCAGTTCTTC
CASSHGGDEQFF
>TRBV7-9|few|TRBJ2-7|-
TGTGCCAGCAGCGAGTTCCCTCCATACGAGCAGTACTTC
CASSEFPPYEQYF
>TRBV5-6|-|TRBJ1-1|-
TGTGCCAGCAGCTCGCCAGGGCGGGGGAGCACTGAAGCTTTCTTT
CASSSPGRGSTEAFF